This T cell receptor (beta chain) comes out of a study of naive CD8 T cells in extremely preterm neonates. Study-level points and caveats: Preterm infants showed shorter CDR3s, fewer N additions and less trimming than older groups.

The CDR3 length is 14 residues. Germline CDR1 reads GTSNPN; CDR2 reads SVGIG (reference sequence). V was pared by 2 bases and J by 4 bases, with 5 bases of the junction left unmatched. The table came from immunoSEQ multiplex PCR; TCRdb's copy has only in-frame clones and leaves some out. The repertoire has about 5,900 clones, 95% to 98% of them found once; the top ten carry over 0.95%. Turning to this clone: The target antigen is unknown.

Healthy children aged roughly 15-56 months having elective surgery, and healthy nonsmoking adults, gave blood. The sample was naive CD8+ T cells from blood. V gene TRBV30 combines with J gene TRBJ1-5; 7 bases agree with TRBD1. The TCR sequence derives from a human donor in good health. The CDR3 here is CAWSRGQLNQPQHF. The CDR3 DNA reads as TGTGCCTGGAGTCGGGGACAGCTGAATCAGCCCCAGCATTTT. The full variable domain, with the rest looked up from reference TRBV30 and TRBJ1-5, is SQTIHQWPATLVQPVGSPLSLECTVEGTSNPNLYWYRQAAGRGLQLLFYSVGIGQISSEVPQNLSASRPQDRQFILSSKKLLLSDSGFYLCAWSRGQLNQPQHFGDGTRLSIL.